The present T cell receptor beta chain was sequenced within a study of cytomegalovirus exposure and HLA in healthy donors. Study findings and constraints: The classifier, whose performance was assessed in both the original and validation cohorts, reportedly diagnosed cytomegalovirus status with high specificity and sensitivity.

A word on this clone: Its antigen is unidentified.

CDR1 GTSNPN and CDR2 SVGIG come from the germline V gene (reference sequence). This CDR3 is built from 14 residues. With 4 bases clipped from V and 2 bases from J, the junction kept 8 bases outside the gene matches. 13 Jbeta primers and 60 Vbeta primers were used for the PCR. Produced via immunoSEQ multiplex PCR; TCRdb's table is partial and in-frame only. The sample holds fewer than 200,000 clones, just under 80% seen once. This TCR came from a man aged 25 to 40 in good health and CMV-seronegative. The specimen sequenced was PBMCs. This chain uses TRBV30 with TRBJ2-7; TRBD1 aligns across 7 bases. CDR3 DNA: TGTGCCTGGAACACACAGGGGTGGGCCTACGAGCAGTACTTC. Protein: CAWNTQGWAYEQYF.